This T cell receptor (beta chain) was obtained from a study of CD8+ T cells in alopecia areata. About the study: Scoring of treated patients' severity used the percentage of affected scalp area.

J was trimmed by 4 bases and V by 6 bases; bases with no gene match: 5. The CDR3 extends over 15 amino acids. The germline V gene has CDR1 SNHLY and CDR2 FYNNEI. TCR sequencing used cDNA made by reverse transcription of extracted RNA. Only in-frame clones appear in the TCRdb table, and some are missing; sequencing was by immunoSEQ multiplex PCR. Of 90,000 or so clones in the sample, roughly 47% were seen once. Study findings and constraints: Sequencing of scalp samples also captures resident alphabeta T cells of normal skin.

Remarks on this clone: Its antigen remains unknown.

Treatment meaning: oral pan-JAK inhibitor, 5-10 mg twice daily. PBMCs provided sorted CD4+ and CD8+ T cells. This receptor was taken from a human donor with alopecia areata. The sequenced sample was CD8+ T cells sorted from blood, obtained at week 24, from a patient treated with tofacitinib. This chain joins TRBV2 and TRBJ2-3, with 12 nucleotides matching TRBD2. Written as DNA, the CDR3 is TGTGCCAGCAGCGCTTGGACTAGCGGGGCAGATACGCAGTATTTT. It specifies CASSAWTSGADTQYF.